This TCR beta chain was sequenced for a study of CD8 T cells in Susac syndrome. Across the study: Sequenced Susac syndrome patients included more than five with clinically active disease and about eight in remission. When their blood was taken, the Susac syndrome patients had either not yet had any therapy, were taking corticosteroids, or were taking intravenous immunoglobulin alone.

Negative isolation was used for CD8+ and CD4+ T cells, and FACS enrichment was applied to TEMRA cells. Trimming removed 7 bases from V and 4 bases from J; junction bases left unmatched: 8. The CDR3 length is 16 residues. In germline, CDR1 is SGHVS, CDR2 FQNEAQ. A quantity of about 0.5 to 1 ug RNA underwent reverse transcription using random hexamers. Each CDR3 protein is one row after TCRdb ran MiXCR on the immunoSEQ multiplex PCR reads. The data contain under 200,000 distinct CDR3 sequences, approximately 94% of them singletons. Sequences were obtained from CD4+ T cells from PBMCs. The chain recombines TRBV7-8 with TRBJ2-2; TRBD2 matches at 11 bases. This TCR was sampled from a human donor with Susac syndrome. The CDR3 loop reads CASTQGLAGGTGELFF. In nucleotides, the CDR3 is TGTGCCAGCACCCAGGGGCTAGCGGGGGGCACCGGGGAGCTGTTTTTT.